One and the same sample provided the 23 T cell receptor beta chains below, sequenced in a study of OX40 agonist ivuxolimab in advanced cancers. TCRdb keeps only in-frame clones here, not all; method: immunoSEQ multiplex PCR. Of over 55,000 clones listed, around 94% were seen once; the top ten hold 15% to 18%. The source was CD4+ or CD8+ T cells sorted from blood, collected in a trial of the OX40 agonist ivuxolimab. These receptors came from an adult with an advanced solid tumor such as melanoma, head and neck, liver or kidney cancer.

The chain's CDR3 is CASSLQTGGGAYEQYF. The DNA for the CDR3 is TGTGCCAGCAGCTTGCAAACGGGAGGGGGAGCCTACGAGCAGTACTTC. This rearrangement joins TRBV7-9 to TRBJ2-7, with 8 bases matching TRBD2. CDR3 length: 16 residues. V dropped 3 bases and J dropped 2; count of bases not matched to a gene: 9. CDR1 and CDR2 from the germline V gene are SEHNR and FQNEAQ (reference sequence).

The V call is TRBV4-1, the J call TRBJ2-3; a weak D match, TRBD2 (6 bases). V lost 1 base and J 4 bases, leaving 9 bases between the germline ends. Per germline, CDR1 MGHRA and CDR2 YSYEKL. CDR3 length equals 14 residues. CDR3: CASSQVSSADTQYF. The DNA of the CDR3 is TGCGCCAGCAGCCAAGTTTCTAGCGCAGATACGCAGTATTTT.

This chain connects TRBV9 to TRBJ2-7; no definite D call. The CDR3 is 11 amino acids. Per germline, CDR1 SGDLS and CDR2 YYNGEE. Trimming shortened V by 3 bases and J by 7 bases, and 8 bases separated the two germline ends. In nucleotides, the CDR3 is TGTGCCAGCAGCGATTTGGGGGAGCAGTACTTC. Residues: CASSDLGEQYF.

The J gene is TRBJ2-1, the V gene TRBV7-8; 9 bases match TRBD1. J lost 4 bases, V lost 6 bases, and 7 bases had no gene match. Looked up from germline, CDR1 is SGHVS and CDR2 is FQNEAQ. The CDR3 contains 15 residues. CDR3 DNA: TGTGCCAGCAGTCAAGGGACAGGGAGTTACAATGAGCAGTTCTTC. It yields the protein CASSQGTGSYNEQFF.

The rearrangement joins TRBV6-5 to TRBJ1-5; no reliable D call. This CDR3 region has 13 residues. Per germline, CDR1 MNHEY and CDR2 SVGAGI. V was pared by 5 bases and J by 5 bases, with 10 bases between. The CDR3 nucleotides read TGTGCCAGCAGTGACAACCTCGATCAGCCCCAGCATTTT. This gives the protein CASSDNLDQPQHF.

The V and J genes are TRBV19 and TRBJ2-3; possible D gene TRBD1, 6 bases. In germline, CDR1 is LNHDA, CDR2 SQIVND (reference sequence). This CDR3 is 15 amino acids long. Trimming left V 4 bases short and J 9 bases short, with 20 bases between. In DNA, the CDR3 is TGTGCCAGTAGTACGTCGGACAGCCTTAGAGGAACGCAGTATTTT. Translating it yields CASSTSDSLRGTQYF.

V gene TRBV29-1 combines with J gene TRBJ2-7; the match to TRBD2 covers 8 bases. The trim removed 1 base at V and 2 bases at J, leaving 7 bases unmatched. Germline assignment: CDR1 SQVTM and CDR2 ANQGSEA. This CDR3 contains 15 residues. Here the CDR3 reads CSVEGLAGYTYEQYF. DNA for the CDR3: TGCAGCGTTGAAGGTTTAGCGGGGTATACCTACGAGCAGTACTTC.

The V gene is TRBV5-6, the J gene TRBJ2-7, with unresolved D. There are 15 residues in the CDR3. Deletions cut 5 bases from V and 3 bases from J, with 18 bases between. CDR1 is SGHDT and CDR2 is YYEEEE in the germline V gene. CDR3 sequence: CASSGSTTQVYEQYF. DNA for the CDR3: TGTGCCAGCAGTGGTTCGACGACCCAGGTCTACGAGCAGTACTTC.

J is TRBJ2-4 and V is TRBV13; either TRBD1 or TRBD2 may supply D (6 bases each). This CDR3 is 14 amino acids long. Germline assignment: CDR1 PRHDT and CDR2 FYEKMQ (reference sequence). Trimming cost V 0 bases and J 7 bases, with 10 bases left between them. The CDR3 DNA reads as TGTGCCAGCAGCTTAGGAGGGGGGAGGAACATTCAGTACTTC. The encoded protein is CASSLGGGRNIQYF.

The chain recombines TRBV6-6 with TRBJ2-7, with 7 bases aligning to TRBD2. V lost 5 bases to trimming and J lost 5 bases; unmatched junction nucleotides: 6. This CDR3 is built from 13 residues. Germline CDR1 reads MNHNY; CDR2 reads SVGAGI (reference sequence). CDR3 amino acids: CASSHGGNHEQYF. The CDR3 DNA follows: TGTGCCAGCAGTCACGGGGGGAACCACGAGCAGTACTTC.

The chain carries TRBV21-1 and TRBJ1-4; TRBD1, as called in the table, went unchecked against the DNA. TRBV21-1 is labeled a pseudogene. The CDR3 is 15 amino acids. The CDR3 nucleotides read TGTGCCAGCAGCACCCAGGGACAGGGGAACGAAAAACTGTTTTTT. As protein: CASSTQGQGNEKLFF.

The chain links TRBV4-1 to TRBJ2-7; D call uncertain. The CDR3 is 13 residues long. Per germline, CDR1 MGHRA and CDR2 YSYEKL. V lost 1 base, J lost 2 bases, and 6 bases lay in between. CDR3: CASSQARTYEQYF. CDR3 coding DNA: TGCGCCAGCAGCCAAGCCAGGACCTACGAGCAGTACTTC.

This clone was counted only a few times. The V and J genes are TRBV12-5 and TRBJ1-5; D may be TRBD1 (5 bases). The germline CDR1 and CDR2 sequences are LGHNT and FRNRAP. This CDR3 is built from 13 residues. CDR3 nucleotides: TGTACTACGGGCCCAGGGTTCCATCAGCCCCAGCATTTT. As protein: CTTGPGFHQPQHF.

This chain uses TRBV19 with TRBJ1-2, with a tentative D call TRBD1 (5 bases). The V gene's germline CDR1 is LNHDA and CDR2 SQIVND (reference sequence). This CDR3 is built from 15 residues. The ends were cut back, 5 bases at V and 2 bases at J, with 15 bases in the middle. The CDR3 loop reads CASSPLGGANYGYTF. The DNA of the CDR3 is TGTGCCAGTAGTCCGCTGGGGGGAGCGAACTATGGCTACACCTTC.

The chain recombines TRBV4-2 with TRBJ2-2; 11 bases are shared with TRBD2. CDR1 is LGHNA and CDR2 is YNFKEQ in the germline V gene. The CDR3 is made up of 17 amino acids. With V trimmed by 6 bases and J by 4 bases, 10 bases remained unmatched. Written as DNA, the CDR3 is TGTGCCAGCAGACTAGCGGGAGATTTGGTGATCACCGGGGAGCTGTTTTTT. It is translated as CASRLAGDLVITGELFF.

CDR3 DNA: TGCGCCAGCAGCCGACTAGCGGGGGACTACAATGAGCAGTTCTTC. Its translation is CASSRLAGDYNEQFF. V usage is TRBV4-1 and J usage is TRBJ2-1; 12 nucleotides align to TRBD2. V lost 4 bases and J lost 3; bases outside the gene matches: 1. The germline V gene encodes CDR1 MGHRA and CDR2 YSYEKL. The CDR3 is 15 residues long.

This clone was detected only once. This chain connects TRBV5-6 to TRBJ2-1, with TRBD2 matching 13 bases. The CDR3 loop spans 16 amino acids. J lost 3 bases, V lost 3 bases, and 3 bases had no gene match. The germline gives CDR1 SGHDT, CDR2 YYEEEE. CDR3 loop: CASSWGTSGIYNEQFF. As DNA, the CDR3 is TGTGCCAGCAGCTGGGGGACTAGCGGGATCTACAATGAGCAGTTCTTC.

This sequence joins TRBV28 and TRBJ1-1; 7 bases map to TRBD1. The CDR3 totals 15 residues. V shed 5 bases and J 0 bases; nucleotides not matched to a gene: 6. Germline loops: CDR1 MDHEN, CDR2 SYDVKM. CDR3 region: CASSPGTAMNTEAFF. The CDR3 DNA reads as TGTGCCAGCAGTCCCGGGACAGCTATGAACACTGAAGCTTTCTTT.

This clone was detected only once. The chain employs TRBV19 and TRBJ1-3; no reliable D call. The CDR3 sequence is 14 residues long. CDR1 LNHDA and CDR2 SQIVND come from the germline V gene (reference sequence). The ends were cut back, 8 bases at V and 0 bases at J, with 11 bases in the middle. CDR3 DNA sequence: TGTGCCAGTTCAGTTATGAGCTCTGGAAACACCATATATTTT. Amino acids: CASSVMSSGNTIYF. Drawing the rest from reference TRBV19 and TRBJ1-3, the complete variable domain is DGGITQSPKYLFRKEGQNVTLSCEQNLNHDAMYWYRQDPGQGLRLIYYSQIVNDFQKGDIAEGYSVSREKKESFPLTVTSAQKNPTAFYLCASSVMSSGNTIYFGEGSWLTVV.

The J gene is TRBJ2-1, the V gene TRBV7-9, with D unresolved. This CDR3 has 12 amino acids. CDR1 is SEHNR and CDR2 is FQNEAQ in the germline V gene (reference sequence). V lost 6 bases and J 9 bases, leaving 12 bases between the germline ends. CDR3 region: CASRFQQFEQFF. CDR3 coding DNA: TGTGCCAGCAGATTCCAACAGTTTGAGCAGTTCTTC.

V usage is TRBV7-2 and J usage is TRBJ2-1; D call uncertain. The CDR3 consists of 12 residues. V gave up 6 bases and J gave up 9 bases, with 12 bases separating them. CDR1 is SGHTA and CDR2 is FQGNSA in the germline V gene. Here the CDR3 reads CASSSRRAEQFF. The CDR3 DNA follows: TGTGCCAGCAGTTCTCGTCGGGCTGAGCAGTTCTTC.

The chain is built from TRBV7-9 and TRBJ2-7, with TRBD2 matching over 12 bases. The V segment lost 4 bases and the J segment 7 bases; nucleotides outside the gene matches: 14. Germline V CDR1 and CDR2: SEHNR, FQNEAQ (reference sequence). The CDR3 contains 17 residues. CDR3 protein: CASSSGTSGPSAREQYF. DNA for the CDR3: TGTGCCAGCAGCTCCGGGACTAGCGGGCCGTCGGCGCGTGAGCAGTACTTC.

The gene calls are TRBV4-3 and TRBJ2-3; TRBD2 might be the D (7 bases). V was shortened by 4 bases and J by 4 bases, with 15 bases between the two germline ends. This CDR3 contains 15 residues. The V gene's germline CDR1 is LGHNA and CDR2 YSLEER. The CDR3 protein is CASSPTGGPPDTQYF. DNA of the CDR3: TGCGCCAGCAGCCCCACGGGGGGCCCGCCAGATACGCAGTATTTT.